These T cell receptor beta chains were read from a single sample in a study of tumor-infiltrating lymphocytes in primary liver carcinoma. TCRdb redid the calling of the multiplex PCR reads with MiXCR, one entry per CDR3 protein. Among more than 100,000 distinct CDR3 sequences, around two thirds were seen once, and the ten largest hold around 8.1%. Sequencing was done on a sample of tumor-adjacent normal liver tissue. The receptors were gathered from a woman aged 55-70 years with primary liver carcinoma and hepatitis B virus infection. Both conserved end residues are part of each CDR3. D genes are given only for firm matches.

d_gene	v_gene	j_gene	CDR3nt	CDR3aa
-	TRBV4-1	TRBJ2-1	TGCGCCAGTAGCACCCTAGTGGGAGAGTCGAGTTCCTACAATGAGCAGTTCTTC	CASSTLVGESSSYNEQFF
-	TRBV19	TRBJ1-2	TGTGCCAGTAGTATGATGGTGAACTATGGCTACACCTTC	CASSMMVNYGYTF
-	TRBV29-1	TRBJ2-2	TGCAGCGCAGAACTAGCAGGACACGCGAACGCCGGGGAGCTGTTTTTT	CSAELAGHANAGELFF
-	TRBV6-4	TRBJ2-3	TGTGCCAGCAGTGACCGACACGGAGCGGATACGCAGTATTTT	CASSDRHGADTQYF
TRBD1	TRBV6-1	TRBJ1-2	TGTGCCACCCCGGTAAGGACAGGGAGGCAAGCTAACTATGGCTACACATTC	CATPVRTGRQANYGYTF
-	TRBV10-3	TRBJ2-1	TGTGCCATCAGGGTACAGGACAACTCCTACAATGAGCAGTTCTTC	CAIRVQDNSYNEQFF
-	TRBV6-1	TRBJ2-7	TGTGCCAGTGAATATTCAGTTACCTACGAGCAGTACTTC	CASEYSVTYEQYF
-	TRBV7-3	TRBJ2-5	TGTGCCAGCAGCTCGGCAGGGTCCGGGACCCAGTACTTC	CASSSAGSGTQYF
-	TRBV4-2	TRBJ2-7	TGTGCCAGCAGCCCCCATATACTCTACGAGCAGTACTTC	CASSPHILYEQYF
-	TRBV7-6	TRBJ1-1	TGTGCCAGCAGCCCGTCGGCCCCCGGGACTGAAGCTTTCTTT	CASSPSAPGTEAFF
-	TRBV6-1	TRBJ2-1	TGTGCCACCAGAGCAGGGGACTCCTACAATGGGCAATTCTTC	CATRAGDSYNGQFF
-	TRBV5-8	TRBJ1-5	TGTACCATCAGCGACAGGACCGTTAGTAATCAGCCCCAGCATTTT	CTISDRTVSNQPQHF
-	TRBV6-5	TRBJ2-7	TGTGCCAGTCGTTCCAATACCGGGACACCAGCTATGGAGCAGTACTTC	CASRSNTGTPAMEQYF
-	TRBV6-2/TRBV6-3	TRBJ2-4	TGTGCCAGCAGTCACCAGTCCCCCGTGGGCAAAAACATTCAGAACTTC	CASSHQSPVGKNIQNF
-	TRBV19	TRBJ2-7	TGTGCCAGTAGTTATGTCTGGGACTCACCCAACGAGCAGTACTTC	CASSYVWDSPNEQYF
-	TRBV6-6	TRBJ1-1	TGTGCCAACAGCGGTACCCAGTACACTGAAGCTTTCTTT	CANSGTQYTEAFF